The 28 T cell receptor beta chains below come from one sample, sequenced in a study of blood T cell repertoires in COVID-19. Repertoires were generated with immunoSEQ multiplex PCR, while TCRdb's copy carries only in-frame clones and drops some. The sample records about 200,000 clones, around 83% being singletons. The sequenced sample consisted of peripheral blood. The receptors derive from a woman older than 75 with COVID-19, enrolled during active disease.

The chain has TRBV11-3 and TRBJ1-3; 7 bases are shared with TRBD1. The germline CDR1 and CDR2 sequences are SGHNT and YENEEA. Trimming cost V 5 bases and J 0 bases; bases outside gene matches: 4. The CDR3 extends over 15 amino acids. CDR3 region: CASSPGQNSGNTIYF. CDR3 sequence (DNA): TGTGCCAGCAGCCCGGGACAGAACTCTGGAAACACCATATATTTT.

The chain combines TRBV2 with TRBJ1-2; unclear D gene. V was cut by 0 bases and J by 1 base, with 9 bases left in between. This CDR3 is 15 amino acids long. Germline CDR1 is SNHLY and CDR2 is FYNNEI. The CDR3: CASSEAPGSNYGYTF. CDR3 in DNA: TGTGCCAGCAGTGAAGCGCCAGGTAGTAACTATGGCTACACCTTC.

This clone turned up a few times. The chain is built from TRBV18 and TRBJ1-3; possible D gene TRBD1, 5 bases. Trimming cost V 2 bases and J 4 bases, with 15 bases left between them. CDR1 is KGHSH, CDR2 LQKENI, per germline. This CDR3 comprises 16 residues. In DNA form, the CDR3 reads TGTGCCAGCTCACCAACCCTCTCGGGGGTGGGAAACACCATATATTTT. Encoded protein: CASSPTLSGVGNTIYF.

The rearrangement uses TRBV19 and TRBJ2-1, with a tentative D call TRBD1 (5 bases). Looked up from germline, CDR1 is LNHDA and CDR2 is SQIVND (reference sequence). CDR3 length: 13 amino acids. V was clipped by 7 bases and J by 13 bases, with 20 bases between them. The CDR3 sequence: CASNLRGVGIQFF. Here the CDR3 DNA reads TGTGCCAGTAACCTTAGGGGCGTGGGGATACAGTTCTTC.

The chain uses TRBV9 and TRBJ2-5; tentatively, D is TRBD2 (6 bases). Trimming took off 0 bases at V and 2 bases at J, with 11 bases between the two ends. The CDR3 consists of 15 residues. Germline CDR1 is SGDLS and CDR2 is YYNGEE. The CDR3 region is CASSVGAGQQETQYF. Here the CDR3 DNA reads TGTGCCAGCAGCGTAGGGGCGGGGCAACAAGAGACCCAGTACTTC.

The gene calls are TRBV9 and TRBJ2-2; weak D call: TRBD1 (6 bases). This CDR3 is 16 amino acids long. Germline assignment: CDR1 SGDLS and CDR2 YYNGEE. V was cut by 4 bases and J by 5 bases, with 18 bases left in between. The CDR3 protein is CASSPRASRGTGELFF. In nucleotides, the CDR3 is TGTGCCAGCAGCCCAAGGGCGTCAAGGGGGACCGGGGAGCTGTTTTTT.

The chain carries TRBV27 and TRBJ1-2, with D perhaps TRBD1 (6 bases). CDR3 length equals 15 residues. CDR1 is MNHEY, CDR2 SMNVEV, per germline (reference sequence). Between the trimmed V and J ends, which lost 9 bases and 1 base, there was a span of 18 bases. The CDR3 coding sequence is TGTGCCAGTCATCGTGGGGGGGGCGTTAACTATGGCTACACCTTC. Amino acids: CASHRGGGVNYGYTF.

The chain recombines TRBV19 with TRBJ1-6, with D perhaps TRBD1 (5 bases). The ends were cut back, 4 bases at V and 10 bases at J, with 11 bases in the middle. The CDR3 has 13 amino acids. Germline V gene sequence: CDR1 LNHDA, CDR2 SQIVND (reference sequence). Written as DNA, the CDR3 is TGTGCCAGTAGTAATAGGGGCAGGTCACCCCTCCACTTT. Amino acid sequence: CASSNRGRSPLHF.

The chain is built from TRBV30 and TRBJ1-4; no reliable D call. With 2 bases removed from V and 8 bases from J, the gap between germline ends came to 12 bases. CDR1 is GTSNPN, CDR2 SVGIG, per germline (reference sequence). CDR3 length equals 13 residues. The CDR3 protein is CAWSLGTGEKLFF. In DNA, the CDR3 is TGTGCCTGGAGTCTCGGTACGGGGGAAAAACTGTTTTTT.

The chain carries TRBV9 and TRBJ2-7, with D perhaps matching TRBD1 (7 bases). CDR1 SGDLS and CDR2 YYNGEE come from the germline V gene. The CDR3 is 15 residues long. The V gene lost 5 bases and the J gene lost 3 bases, with 18 bases spanning the gap. CDR3 sequence (DNA): TGTGCCAGCAGTAAGGGGGGACAGCCGAACTACGAGCAGTACTTC. It is translated as CASSKGGQPNYEQYF.

The chain joins TRBV7-9 to TRBJ2-1; the match to TRBD2 covers 8 bases. Germline CDR1 SEHNR, CDR2 FQNEAQ (reference sequence). The length of the CDR3 is 15 residues. Trimming removed 3 bases from V and 7 bases from J; junction bases left unmatched: 8. The CDR3 coding sequence is TGTGCCAGCAGCTTGAGTCTAGCGGGTACTAATGAGCAGTTCTTC. Translated: CASSLSLAGTNEQFF.

The chain employs TRBV20-1 and TRBJ2-1; 7 bases align to TRBD1. The CDR3 contains 11 residues. J was trimmed by 10 bases and V by 3 bases; bases with no gene match: 3. Per germline, CDR1 DFQATT and CDR2 SNEGSKA (reference sequence). CDR3 residues: CSARPGQEQFF. The CDR3 DNA is TGCAGTGCTAGGCCGGGACAGGAGCAGTTCTTC.

This clone was seen only a few times. The rearrangement links TRBV6-2 or TRBV6-3 to TRBJ1-5; D not resolved. The V end was cut by 4 bases, the J end by 0 bases, with 7 bases between. CDR1 and CDR2 (germline): MNHEY, SVGEGT. The CDR3 runs to 14 residues. For the CDR3, the DNA is TGTGCCAGCAGTTCCACATATAGCAATCAGCCCCAGCATTTT. It encodes CASSSTYSNQPQHF.

This rearrangement joins TRBV5-1 to TRBJ1-6; 7 nucleotides line up with TRBD1. This CDR3 has 15 residues. Germline V gene sequence: CDR1 SGHRS, CDR2 YFSETQ. V dropped 4 bases and J dropped 5; count of bases not matched to a gene: 6. CDR3 in amino acids: CASSPGDSDNSPLHF. The CDR3 bases are TGCGCCAGCAGCCCAGGGGACAGCGATAATTCACCCCTCCACTTT.

The chain is built from TRBV4-2 and TRBJ2-5; 12 bases align to TRBD2. Germline CDR1 and CDR2: LGHNA and YNFKEQ. Unmatched junction bases numbered 4, after V lost 4 bases and J lost 1 base. The CDR3 covers 16 residues. The CDR3 bases are TGTGCCAGCAGCCCCACGACTAGCGGGGGCCAAGAGACCCAGTACTTC. The encoded protein is CASSPTTSGGQETQYF.

The J gene is TRBJ2-3, the V gene TRBV5-1; D perhaps matches TRBD2 (5 bases). Germline V lookup: CDR1 SGHRS, CDR2 YFSETQ. V lost 5 bases and J 3 bases, leaving 10 bases between the germline ends. CDR3 size: 13 residues. The CDR3: CASSTRVTDTQYF. CDR3 nucleotides: TGCGCCAGCAGTACTAGGGTGACAGATACGCAGTATTTT.

This chain connects TRBV19 to TRBJ1-5; tentative D call: TRBD1 (5 bases). This CDR3 contains 14 residues. V gave up 4 bases and J gave up 1 base, with 8 bases separating them. Germline CDR1 is LNHDA and CDR2 is SQIVND (reference sequence). The CDR3: CASSTWTSNQPQHF. In DNA form, the CDR3 reads TGTGCCAGTAGTACTTGGACAAGCAATCAGCCCCAGCATTTT.

This clone has a handful of counts. As DNA, the CDR3 is TGTGCCAGCAGCTCCCGACTAGCGGGAGGGCCCCACGAGCAGTACTTC. Its protein is CASSSRLAGGPHEQYF. V usage is TRBV7-8 and J usage is TRBJ2-7, with 14 nucleotides matching TRBD2. The V gene's germline CDR1 is SGHVS and CDR2 FQNEAQ. The V and J ends lost 4 bases and 5 bases, in that order; junction bases with no gene match: 7. The CDR3 extends over 16 amino acids.

The chain combines TRBV6-6 with TRBJ1-4; no firm D call. Germline V gene sequence: CDR1 MNHNY, CDR2 SVGAGI (reference sequence). The CDR3 sequence is 15 residues long. V lost 6 bases, J lost 1 base, and 12 bases lay in between. The chain's CDR3 is CASSRLGQTNEKLFF. DNA for the CDR3: TGTGCCAGCAGCCGACTTGGGCAAACTAATGAAAAACTGTTTTTT.

The CDR3 DNA reads as TGTGCCAGCAGCTTAGCATTACTGGGACAGGGGGCGATCGGGGCCAACGTCCTGACTTTC. Protein: CASSLALLGQGAIGANVLTF. The rearrangement links TRBV7-2 to TRBJ2-6; the match to TRBD1 covers 12 bases. CDR3 length: 20 amino acids. Per germline, CDR1 SGHTA and CDR2 FQGNSA. V shed 0 bases and J 4 bases; nucleotides not matched to a gene: 10.

J is TRBJ2-1 and V is TRBV12-5; 8 bases fit TRBD2. The CDR3 extends over 15 amino acids. V dropped 6 bases and J dropped 8; count of bases not matched to a gene: 12. Germline assignment: CDR1 LGHNT and CDR2 FRNRAP. CDR3 protein: CASGRGDGRAYEQFF. CDR3 DNA sequence: TGTGCTAGTGGCCGGGGGGACGGGAGGGCCTATGAGCAGTTCTTC.

The V gene is TRBV28, the J gene TRBJ2-7, with TRBD1 matching 11 bases. V shed 6 bases, J shed 5 bases, and the junction held 9 bases outside the gene matches. Germline-derived CDR1 and CDR2 are MDHEN and SYDVKM. This CDR3 has 15 residues. In nucleotides, the CDR3 is TGTGCCAGCAGCCTTGGGGGACAGGGGGGCAACGAGCAGTACTTC. Encoded protein: CASSLGGQGGNEQYF.

The V call is TRBV30, the J call TRBJ1-5, with TRBD1 as a possible D gene (5 bases). The V end was cut by 3 bases, the J end by 3 bases, with 15 bases between. The CDR3 loop spans 15 amino acids. The V gene's germline CDR1 is GTSNPN and CDR2 SVGIG (reference sequence). CDR3 residues: CAWRRPGLFNQPQHF. The CDR3 DNA reads as TGTGCCTGGAGGAGGCCAGGGTTGTTCAATCAGCCCCAGCATTTT.

The chain joins TRBV28 to TRBJ2-7; the match to TRBD1 covers 8 bases. The V gene's germline CDR1 is MDHEN and CDR2 SYDVKM. Trimming took 3 bases from V and 8 from J; bases not matched to a gene: 9. The CDR3 runs to 14 residues. CDR3 DNA: TGTGCCAGCAGTTTCTGGGACAGGCAAGGGAAGCAGTACTTC. Amino acid sequence: CASSFWDRQGKQYF.

This clone turned up a few times. The chain combines TRBV15 with TRBJ1-1; unclear D gene. The V and J ends lost 0 bases and 1 base respectively, with 6 bases between them. CDR3 size: 14 residues. Germline CDR1 and CDR2: LNHNV and YYDKDF (reference sequence). The CDR3 nucleotides are TGTGCCACCAGCAGAGATGTTCAGAACACTGAAGCTTTCTTT. Its protein is CATSRDVQNTEAFF. The whole variable domain, filled in from reference TRBV15 and TRBJ1-1, reads DAMVIQNPRYQVTQFGKPVTLSCSQTLNHNVMYWYQQKSSQAPKLLFHYYDKDFNNEADTPDNFQSRRPNTSFCFLDIRSPGLGDTAMYLCATSRDVQNTEAFFGQGTRLTVV.

The chain combines TRBV18 with TRBJ1-3, with 8 bases that match TRBD1. CDR3 size: 16 residues. The germline V gene has CDR1 KGHSH and CDR2 LQKENI. J was trimmed by 2 bases and V by 3 bases; bases with no gene match: 6. As DNA, the CDR3 is TGTGCCAGCTCACCTGTCCCAGGGGGCCCTGGAAACACCATATATTTT. Translating it yields CASSPVPGGPGNTIYF.

V is TRBV2 and J is TRBJ2-7; possibly TRBD1 for D (6 bases). This CDR3 comprises 15 residues. The V and J ends lost 6 bases and 0 bases respectively, with 15 bases between them. Germline CDR1 is SNHLY and CDR2 is FYNNEI. CDR3 DNA: TGTGCCAGCAGGTCCGGACAGCTTAGCTCCTACGAGCAGTACTTC. It yields the protein CASRSGQLSSYEQYF.

The genes are TRBV7-2 and TRBJ1-5, with 8 bases lining up with TRBD1. The CDR3 covers 14 residues. The junction had 4 bases not matched to a gene; V was cut back by 5 bases and J by 4 bases. The V gene's germline CDR1 is SGHTA and CDR2 FQGNSA. The CDR3 is CASSKTGENQPQHF. The CDR3 DNA sequence: TGTGCCAGCAGCAAGACAGGGGAGAATCAGCCCCAGCATTTT.